This TCR beta chain originates from a study of blood T cell repertoires in COVID-19. This clone was seen only a few times. The CDR3 runs 16 residues. Trimming cost V 7 bases and J 2 bases; bases outside gene matches: 9. CDR1 SNHLY and CDR2 FYNNEI come from the germline V gene. This table comes from immunoSEQ multiplex PCR, and its TCRdb copy is limited to in-frame clones, with some not included. The sample carries tens of thousands of clones, 80% to 90% recorded once. The V and J genes are TRBV2 and TRBJ2-7, with 12 nucleotides matching TRBD2. This TCR was sampled from a human donor in a cohort sampled during active COVID-19. Sequenced: peripheral blood. CDR3 DNA sequence: TGTGCCAGCAATTCGCTAGCGGGAGGGAACCCCTACGAGCAGTACTTC. It yields the protein CASNSLAGGNPYEQYF.